This T cell receptor beta chain was identified during a study of T cell changes during pregnancy in multiple sclerosis. Only in-frame clones appear in the TCRdb table, and some are missing; sequencing was by immunoSEQ multiplex PCR. This sample has about 38,000 clones, with around 87% found just once. CDR1 and CDR2 from the germline V gene are SEHNR and FQNEAQ (reference sequence). The CDR3 runs to 15 residues. The V gene lost 4 bases and the J gene lost 1 base, with 11 bases spanning the gap. Here the sequenced sample was CD4+ T cells from peripheral blood mononuclear cells, taken in the second trimester of pregnancy. The TCR sequence derives from a female donor with multiple sclerosis, enrolled in a pregnancy study. The chain combines TRBV7-9 with TRBJ1-3; D gene ambiguous. The CDR3 coding sequence is TGTGCCAGCAGCTCGAGCGGCAGATCTGGAAACACCATATATTTT. Translating gives CASSSSGRSGNTIYF.